The 20 T cell receptor beta chains below come from one sample, sequenced in a study of T cells in localized non-small cell lung cancer. Sequencing was performed with immunoSEQ multiplex PCR; in TCRdb, only in-frame clones are kept and a portion is missing. The data contain roughly 32,000 clones, roughly 90% of them singletons. The input for sequencing was peripheral blood mononuclear cells, taken before any cancer treatment. The source is a woman aged 35 to 75 with stage III lung adenocarcinoma.

V and J are TRBV9 and TRBJ2-5; 8 bases match TRBD2. This CDR3 spans 14 amino acids. J was trimmed by 1 base and V by 3 bases; bases with no gene match: 2. CDR1 and CDR2 from the germline V gene are SGDLS and YYNGEE. CDR3 in amino acids: CASSAGGAQETQYF. The CDR3 DNA sequence: TGTGCCAGCAGCGCCGGGGGGGCCCAAGAGACCCAGTACTTC.

In its sample, this clone was seen a few times. The V call is TRBV5-4, the J call TRBJ1-1, with D maybe TRBD1 (5 bases). Germline CDR1 reads SGHNT; CDR2 reads YYREEE (reference sequence). V was pared by 4 bases and J by 6 bases, with 16 bases between. The CDR3 has 14 residues. This CDR3 is CASSLASGRPEAFF. CDR3 sequence (DNA): TGTGCCAGCAGCCTGGCGTCGGGACGGCCTGAAGCTTTCTTT.

The chain joins TRBV13 to TRBJ2-7; D might be TRBD1 (6 bases). Per germline, CDR1 PRHDT and CDR2 FYEKMQ (reference sequence). Trimming cost V 6 bases and J 0 bases, with 18 bases left between them. The CDR3 loop spans 16 amino acids. The CDR3 DNA follows: TGTGCCAGCAGGGGCCAGGGGACGGCTAGCTCCTACGAGCAGTACTTC. This translates into CASRGQGTASSYEQYF. Filled out from reference TRBV13 and TRBJ2-7, the complete variable domain reads AAGVIQSPRHLIKEKRETATLKCYPIPRHDTVYWYQQGPGQDPQFLISFYEKMQSDKGSIPDRFSAQQFSDYHSELNMSSLELGDSALYFCASRGQGTASSYEQYFGPGTRLTVT.

The chain has TRBV30 and TRBJ1-1; possible D gene TRBD1, 6 bases. CDR1 and CDR2 (germline): GTSNPN, SVGIG (reference sequence). V lost 2 bases to trimming and J lost 4 bases, with 14 bases between them. This CDR3 has 14 residues. In DNA form, the CDR3 reads TGTGCCTGGAGTAAGGGGGAGCCAGGCACTGAAGCTTTCTTT. Its translation is CAWSKGEPGTEAFF.

The V gene is TRBV7-9, the J gene TRBJ2-7, with D unresolved. CDR3 length equals 11 residues. V was trimmed by 4 bases and J by 3 bases, leaving 4 bases between them. Germline CDR1 and CDR2: SEHNR and FQNEAQ (reference sequence). The CDR3 coding sequence is TGTGCCAGCAGCTCCATCTACGAGCAGTACTTC. It specifies CASSSIYEQYF.

This clone turned up a few times. This same CDR3 is encoded by further DNA sequences in the sample. The chain recombines TRBV29-1 with TRBJ2-3; TRBD2 is a possible D gene (6 bases). The CDR3 is 13 residues long. CDR1 is SQVTM and CDR2 is ANQGSEA in the germline V gene. V was cut by 4 bases and J by 4 bases, with 12 bases left in between. CDR3 sequence (DNA): TGCAGCGTTGGGCTTAGCGGTGCAGATACGCAGTATTTT. It translates to CSVGLSGADTQYF.

The DNA of the CDR3 is TGTGCCAGCAGCCCCCAAGGCCTCTCATCGGGAAACACCATATATTTT. Translating gives CASSPQGLSSGNTIYF. This rearrangement joins TRBV7-3 to TRBJ1-3; no firm D call. This CDR3 has 16 amino acids. V shed 5 bases and J shed 4 bases, with 18 bases lying between them. Germline lookup yields CDR1 SGHTA and CDR2 FQGTGA.

This rearrangement joins TRBV18 to TRBJ1-1; 10 bases are a match to TRBD1. The trim removed 2 bases at V and 3 bases at J, leaving 0 bases unmatched. The CDR3 runs 14 residues. Germline lookup yields CDR1 KGHSH and CDR2 LQKENI. CDR3 sequence (DNA): TGTGCCAGCTCACCAGGGACAGGGGACACTGAAGCTTTCTTT. This translates into CASSPGTGDTEAFF.

The chain uses TRBV27 and TRBJ2-1, with a possible D match to TRBD2 (5 bases). Trimming cost V 1 base and J 2 bases, with 12 bases left between them. The length of the CDR3 is 16 residues. Germline CDR1 MNHEY, CDR2 SMNVEV (reference sequence). CDR3 DNA: TGTGCCAGCAGTTTATTTAACGGGCGGGCCTACAATGAGCAGTTCTTC. Its translation: CASSLFNGRAYNEQFF.

V gene TRBV10-3 combines with J gene TRBJ1-3; no clear D gene. The CDR3 sequence is 14 residues long. The V gene's germline CDR1 is ENHRY and CDR2 SYGVKD. V was clipped by 11 bases and J by 0 bases, with 14 bases between them. Written as DNA, the CDR3 is TGTGCCTCGAATAACCGATTCTCTGGAAACACCATATATTTT. Its protein is CASNNRFSGNTIYF.

As regards this clone: This sample includes further DNA sequences coding for the same CDR3. This chain joins TRBV30 and TRBJ2-7; the D call may be TRBD1 or TRBD2 (6 bases each). V was trimmed by 0 bases and J by 9 bases, leaving 18 bases between them. Germline values: CDR1 GTSNPN, CDR2 SVGIG (reference sequence). The CDR3 sequence is 14 residues long. CDR3 nucleotide sequence: TGTGCCTGGAGTGTGCGAGGGGGGATAAGGGGGCAGTACTTC. It is translated as CAWSVRGGIRGQYF.

This clone was detected only a few times. The CDR3 nucleotides are TGTGCCAGCTCACCATCAGGGGGCTATGGCTACACCTTC. This encodes CASSPSGGYGYTF. The chain carries TRBV18 and TRBJ1-2; TRBD1 matches 7 bases. CDR3 length: 13 residues. V was pared by 2 bases and J by 4 bases, with 1 base of the junction left unmatched. The V gene's germline CDR1 is KGHSH and CDR2 LQKENI.

The chain is built from TRBV10-1 and TRBJ2-3, with 7 bases lining up with TRBD1. V was pared by 8 bases and J by 1 base, with 3 bases of the junction left unmatched. Germline loops: CDR1 WNHNN, CDR2 SYGVQD (reference sequence). CDR3 length: 13 amino acids. The CDR3 bases are TGCGCCAGCGCGACAGGGCGCACAGATACGCAGTATTTT. Translation gives CASATGRTDTQYF.

This rearrangement joins TRBV27 to TRBJ1-2; D call uncertain. Looked up from germline, CDR1 is MNHEY and CDR2 is SMNVEV (reference sequence). The CDR3 length is 14 residues. With 5 bases removed from V and 4 bases from J, the gap between germline ends came to 14 bases. The CDR3 is CASSPRTELYGYTF. CDR3 nucleotides: TGTGCCAGCAGTCCCCGGACCGAACTCTATGGCTACACCTTC.

This chain uses TRBV27 with TRBJ2-1; 9 bases agree with TRBD1. Trimming at V came to 4 bases and at J to 1 base, leaving 8 bases not matched to a gene. Germline V lookup: CDR1 MNHEY, CDR2 SMNVEV (reference sequence). This CDR3 is 17 amino acids long. CDR3 in DNA: TGTGCCAGCAGTTCAGCCGGGACAGGGTTATCCTACAATGAGCAGTTCTTC. Amino acid sequence: CASSSAGTGLSYNEQFF.

This rearrangement joins TRBV28 to TRBJ2-1; possibly TRBD1 or TRBD2 for D (5 bases each). Trimming pared 5 bases from V and 4 bases from J, leaving 15 bases between. The CDR3 covers 15 residues. The V gene's germline CDR1 is MDHEN and CDR2 SYDVKM. The CDR3 nucleotides read TGTGCCAGCAGTAAGTGGGGGATAACGTACAATGAGCAGTTCTTC. Amino acids: CASSKWGITYNEQFF.

V is TRBV25-1 and J is TRBJ1-1; 9 nucleotides line up with TRBD1. This CDR3 is built from 12 residues. Germline CDR1 is MGHDK and CDR2 is SYGVNS. V lost 6 bases and J lost 8; bases outside the gene matches: 4. The CDR3 reads CASSRGQGEAFF. The CDR3, as DNA: TGTGCCAGCAGCAGGGGACAGGGAGAAGCTTTCTTT.

The rearrangement joins TRBV18 to TRBJ1-1, with a weak D call TRBD1 (5 bases). Germline values: CDR1 KGHSH, CDR2 LQKENI. The CDR3 totals 14 residues. The V gene lost 5 bases and the J gene lost 8 bases, with 18 bases spanning the gap. DNA for the CDR3: TGTGCCAGCTCAATGAGTGGGCAGGGAGTAGAAGCTTTCTTT. This codes for CASSMSGQGVEAFF.

The rearrangement links TRBV7-2 to TRBJ2-7, with no clear D. Germline V gene lookup returns CDR1 SGHTA and CDR2 FQGNSA. CDR3 length: 14 residues. V was shortened by 4 bases and J by 2 bases, with 12 bases between the two germline ends. CDR3 region: CASSSSGETYEQYF. As DNA, the CDR3 is TGTGCCAGCAGCTCAAGTGGGGAAACCTACGAGCAGTACTTC.

This clone was recorded only once. The genes are TRBV6-6 and TRBJ2-7; either TRBD1 or TRBD2 may fit D (5 bases each). Per the germline V gene, CDR1 is MNHNY and CDR2 is SVGAGI (reference sequence). The V gene lost 2 bases and the J gene lost 3 bases, with 11 bases spanning the gap. This CDR3 is 14 amino acids long. CDR3 sequence reads: CASSYGDRGYEQYF. The CDR3 nucleotides read TGTGCCAGCAGTTACGGGGACCGTGGCTACGAGCAGTACTTC.